The rows below give T cell receptor beta chains drawn from one sample of a study of cytomegalovirus exposure and HLA in healthy donors. Using immunoSEQ multiplex PCR, the repertoire was profiled, and TCRdb retains in-frame clones only, with some absent. The sample yields over 150,000 clones, 75% to 90% seen once. Sequencing used PBMCs. Receptors were obtained from a woman in her late teens or twenties in good health and CMV-seronegative. The CDR3 runs from the conserved cysteine through the conserved F or W. A D gene is named only where the DNA matches it firmly. Rows may omit the clone size; those that give it use once, few, many or a size class.

D gene,clone size,J gene,V gene,CDR3 protein,CDR3 DNA
.,.,TRBJ2-1,TRBV6-5,CASSSGLGQFF,TGTGCCAGCAGTAGCGGACTCGGGCAGTTCTTC
.,.,TRBJ2-3,TRBV27,CASSFHGARNTDTQYF,TGTGCCAGCAGTTTTCATGGGGCGCGAAACACAGATACGCAGTATTTT
TRBD1,few,TRBJ2-7,TRBV11-2,CASSQGEQGALLYEQYF,TGTGCCAGCAGCCAAGGGGAACAGGGGGCGCTTCTCTACGAGCAGTACTTC
TRBD1,.,TRBJ1-2,TRBV6-6,CASRSIRGRHGYTF,TGTGCCAGCAGGTCCATCAGGGGGCGTCATGGCTACACCTTC
TRBD1,.,TRBJ1-2,TRBV5-6,CASSLDRGYGYTF,TGTGCCAGCAGCTTGGACAGGGGGTATGGCTACACCTTC
.,.,TRBJ2-7,TRBV4-1,CASSQYAPGASYEQYF,TGCGCCAGCAGCCAATACGCCCCAGGGGCGTCCTACGAGCAGTACTTC
.,.,TRBJ1-5,TRBV18,CASSPQGSSNQPQHF,TGTGCCAGCTCACCCCAGGGATCCAGCAATCAGCCCCAGCATTTT
TRBD2,.,TRBJ2-1,TRBV10-2,CASSDNARGGRNEQFF,TGCGCCAGCAGTGATAACGCTCGGGGGGGCCGCAATGAGCAGTTCTTC
.,.,TRBJ1-1,TRBV19,CASREGDTEAFF,TGTGCCAGCAGGGAAGGGGACACTGAAGCTTTCTTT
.,.,TRBJ1-2,TRBV6-5,CASTRATINYGYTF,TGTGCCAGCACGAGGGCAACGATCAACTATGGCTACACCTTC
.,.,TRBJ2-1,TRBV28,CASSSHDLSSYNEQFF,TGTGCCAGCAGTTCCCACGACTTAAGCTCCTACAATGAGCAGTTCTTC
TRBD2,.,TRBJ2-7,TRBV11-2,CASSPTSGALGGEQYF,TGTGCCAGCAGCCCCACTAGCGGCGCTCTCGGGGGGGAGCAGTACTTC
.,.,TRBJ2-1,TRBV7-8,CASSPPPGTPSYNEQFF,TGTGCCAGCAGTCCCCCTCCTGGGACACCATCCTACAATGAGCAGTTCTTC
.,once,TRBJ1-2,TRBV27,CASSLGPDSNYGYTF,TGTGCCAGCAGTTTAGGTCCGGACAGCAACTATGGCTACACCTTC
.,.,TRBJ2-7,TRBV6-5,CASSYEIAGYEQYF,TGTGCCAGCAGTTATGAGATTGCGGGCTACGAGCAGTACTTT
.,.,TRBJ2-1,TRBV7-6,CASSLDRYNEQFF,TGTGCCAGCAGCTTGGACAGATACAATGAGCAGTTCTTC
.,few,TRBJ2-1,TRBV5-1,CASSLAAATNEQFF,TGCGCCAGCAGCTTGGCCGCGGCCACAAATGAGCAGTTCTTC
TRBD1,.,TRBJ1-6,TRBV6-1,CASKAQTGFNSPLHF,TGTGCCAGCAAGGCTCAGACAGGGTTTAATTCACCCCTCCACTTT
TRBD2,.,TRBJ2-5,TRBV30,CAWSAGLAGLETQYF,TGTGCCTGGAGTGCCGGGCTAGCGGGGCTAGAGACCCAGTACTTC
TRBD1,.,TRBJ2-3,TRBV6-5,CASSYTTGSTDTQYF,TGTGCCAGCAGTTACACGACAGGGAGCACAGATACGCAGTATTTT
TRBD1,.,TRBJ1-1,TRBV29-1,CSGSSETGYTEAFF,TGCAGCGGTTCATCGGAGACAGGGTACACTGAAGCTTTCTTT
TRBD1,.,TRBJ2-2,TRBV6-1,CASSGTGQFNAGELFF,TGTGCCAGCAGTGGGACGGGACAGTTTAACGCCGGGGAGCTGTTTTTT
.,few,TRBJ2-5,TRBV27,CASGLPWVETQYF,TGTGCCAGCGGACTCCCATGGGTAGAGACCCAGTACTTC
.,.,TRBJ1-2,TRBV6-5,CASSYSFLGVYGYTF,TGTGCCAGCAGTTACTCGTTTTTAGGGGTCTATGGCTACACCTTC
.,.,TRBJ2-3,TRBV4-1,CASSQVGSEGIDTQYF,TGCGCCAGCAGCCAAGTTGGGTCGGAGGGAATAGATACGCAGTATTTT
.,.,TRBJ1-5,TRBV7-8,CASSLGSRGGDGNQPQHF,TGTGCCAGCAGCTTAGGTTCGCGAGGCGGGGATGGCAATCAGCCCCAGCATTTT
.,.,TRBJ2-5,TRBV7-3,CASSLSGGVETQYF,TGTGCCAGCAGCTTAAGCGGAGGGGTAGAGACCCAGTACTTC
TRBD1,.,TRBJ1-1,TRBV7-2,CASSLNRGIEAFF,TGTGCCAGCAGCTTAAACAGGGGAATAGAGGCTTTCTTT
.,.,TRBJ1-1,TRBV11-1,CASSSFDTEAFF,TGTGCCAGCAGCTCGTTCGACACTGAAGCTTTCTTT
.,.,TRBJ2-1,TRBV9,CASTVEAGSYNEQFF,TGTGCCAGCACCGTAGAGGCGGGCTCCTACAATGAGCAGTTCTTC
.,few,TRBJ1-2,TRBV6-5,CASSYSTAAPYGYTF,TGTGCCAGCAGTTACTCGACAGCAGCCCCCTATGGCTACACCTTC
TRBD2,.,TRBJ2-7,TRBV5-1,CASSPRGAGDEQYF,TGCGCCAGCAGCCCCCGAGGGGCGGGGGATGAGCAGTACTTC
.,.,TRBJ1-5,TRBV18,CASSPDQGQPQHF,TGTGCCAGCTCACCAGATCAGGGTCAGCCCCAGCATTTT
TRBD2,.,TRBJ2-3,TRBV29-1,CSVALAGSDTQYF,TGCAGCGTTGCACTAGCGGGATCAGATACGCAGTATTTT